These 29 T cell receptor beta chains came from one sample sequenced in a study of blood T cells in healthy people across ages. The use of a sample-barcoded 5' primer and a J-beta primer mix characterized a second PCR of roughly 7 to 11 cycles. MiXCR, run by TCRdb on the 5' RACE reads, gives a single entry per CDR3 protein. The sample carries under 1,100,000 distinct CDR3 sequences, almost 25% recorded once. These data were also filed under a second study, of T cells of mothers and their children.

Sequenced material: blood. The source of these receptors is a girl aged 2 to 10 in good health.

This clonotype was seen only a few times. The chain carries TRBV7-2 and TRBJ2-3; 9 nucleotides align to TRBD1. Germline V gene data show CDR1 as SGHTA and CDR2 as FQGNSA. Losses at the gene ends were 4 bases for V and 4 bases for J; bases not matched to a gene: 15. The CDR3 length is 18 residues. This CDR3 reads CASSYPLQWTGEADTQYF. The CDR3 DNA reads TGTGCCAGCAGCTATCCGCTACAATGGACAGGGGAGGCAGATACGCAGTATTTT.

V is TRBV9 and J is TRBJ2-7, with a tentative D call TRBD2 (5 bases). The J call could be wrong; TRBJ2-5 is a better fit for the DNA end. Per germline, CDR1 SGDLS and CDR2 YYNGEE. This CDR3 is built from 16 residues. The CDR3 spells CASSVDGAGRQETQYF. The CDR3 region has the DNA TGTGCCAGCAGCGTAGATGGCGCGGGTCGCCAAGAGACCCAGTACTTC.

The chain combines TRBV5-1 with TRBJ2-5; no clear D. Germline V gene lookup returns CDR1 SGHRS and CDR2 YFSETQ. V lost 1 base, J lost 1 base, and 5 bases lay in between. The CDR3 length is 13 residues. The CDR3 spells CASSLYIQETQYF. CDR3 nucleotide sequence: TGCGCCAGCAGCTTGTACATCCAAGAGACCCAGTACTTC.

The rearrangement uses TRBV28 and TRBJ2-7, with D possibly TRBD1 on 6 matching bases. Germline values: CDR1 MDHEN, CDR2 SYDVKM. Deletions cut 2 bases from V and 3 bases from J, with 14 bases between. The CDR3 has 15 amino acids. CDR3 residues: CASSLRQGYGYEQYF. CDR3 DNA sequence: TGTGCCAGCAGTTTACGTCAGGGGTACGGCTACGAGCAGTACTTC.

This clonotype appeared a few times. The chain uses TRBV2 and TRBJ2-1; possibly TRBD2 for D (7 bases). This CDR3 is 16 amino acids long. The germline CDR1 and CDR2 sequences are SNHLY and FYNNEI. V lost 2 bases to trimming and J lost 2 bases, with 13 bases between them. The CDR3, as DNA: TGTGCCAGCAGTGAAAAGGGGGGGGAGCCCTACAATGAGCAGTTCTTC. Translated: CASSEKGGEPYNEQFF.

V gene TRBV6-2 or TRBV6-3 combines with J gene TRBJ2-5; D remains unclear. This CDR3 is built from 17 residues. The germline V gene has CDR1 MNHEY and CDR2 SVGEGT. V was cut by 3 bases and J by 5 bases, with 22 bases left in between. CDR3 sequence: CASSYPSFGPVYETQYF. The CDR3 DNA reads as TGTGCCAGCAGTTATCCCTCATTCGGCCCTGTGTACGAGACCCAGTACTTC.

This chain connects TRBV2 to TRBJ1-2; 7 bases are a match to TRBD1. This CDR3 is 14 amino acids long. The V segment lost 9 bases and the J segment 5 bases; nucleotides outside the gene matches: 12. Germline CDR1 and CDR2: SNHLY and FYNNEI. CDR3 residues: CASALRGREYGYTF. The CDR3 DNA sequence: TGTGCCAGTGCCCTAAGGGGGCGCGAGTATGGCTACACCTTC. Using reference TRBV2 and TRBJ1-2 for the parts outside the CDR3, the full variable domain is EPEVTQTPSHQVTQMGQEVILRCVPISNHLYFYWYRQILGQKVEFLVSFYNNEISEKSEIFDDQFSVERPDGSNFTLKIRSTKLEDSAMYFCASALRGREYGYTFGSGTRLTVV.

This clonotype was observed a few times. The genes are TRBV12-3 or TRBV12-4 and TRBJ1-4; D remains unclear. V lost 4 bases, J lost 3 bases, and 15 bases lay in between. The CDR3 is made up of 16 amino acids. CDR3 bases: TGTGCCAGCAGTTATACCCTAGGGAAGGCTAATGAAAAACTGTTTTTT. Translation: CASSYTLGKANEKLFF.

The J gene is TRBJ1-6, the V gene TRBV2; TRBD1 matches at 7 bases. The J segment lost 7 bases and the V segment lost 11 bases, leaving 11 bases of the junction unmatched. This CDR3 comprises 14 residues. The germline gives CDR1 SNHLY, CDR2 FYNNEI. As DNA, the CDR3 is TGTGCCGAAAAGGGGGCGGAGTTAAATTCACCCCTCCACTTT. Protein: CAEKGAELNSPLHF.

Written as DNA, the CDR3 is TGCGCCAGCAGCCAAGTCTTCCTTGAAAAACTGTTTTTT. As protein: CASSQVFLEKLFF. The J gene is TRBJ1-4, the V gene TRBV4-1, with D unclear. The germline gives CDR1 MGHRA, CDR2 YSYEKL. This CDR3 is built from 13 residues. V lost 1 base to trimming and J lost 7 bases, with 7 bases between them.

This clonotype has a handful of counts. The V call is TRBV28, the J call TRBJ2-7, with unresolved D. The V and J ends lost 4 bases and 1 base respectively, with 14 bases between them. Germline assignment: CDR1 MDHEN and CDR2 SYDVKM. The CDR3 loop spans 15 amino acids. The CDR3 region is CASSSLSGGSYEQYF. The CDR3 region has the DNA TGTGCCAGCAGTTCCCTTTCTGGCGGTTCCTACGAGCAGTACTTC.

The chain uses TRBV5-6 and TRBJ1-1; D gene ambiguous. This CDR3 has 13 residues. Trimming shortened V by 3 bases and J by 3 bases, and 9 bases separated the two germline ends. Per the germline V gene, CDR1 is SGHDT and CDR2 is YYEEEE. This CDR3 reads CASSYTSDTEAFF. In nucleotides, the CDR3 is TGTGCCAGCAGCTATACTTCAGACACTGAAGCTTTCTTT.

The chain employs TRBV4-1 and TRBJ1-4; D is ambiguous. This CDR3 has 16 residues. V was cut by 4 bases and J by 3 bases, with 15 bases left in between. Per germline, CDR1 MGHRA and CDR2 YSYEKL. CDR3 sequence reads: CASSPKRAISNEKLFF. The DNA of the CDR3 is TGCGCCAGCAGCCCCAAAAGGGCGATTTCTAATGAAAAACTGTTTTTT.

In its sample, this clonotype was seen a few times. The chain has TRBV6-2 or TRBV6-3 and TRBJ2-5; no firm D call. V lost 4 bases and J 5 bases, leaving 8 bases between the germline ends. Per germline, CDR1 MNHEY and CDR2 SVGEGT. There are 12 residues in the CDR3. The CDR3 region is CASSSRIETQYF. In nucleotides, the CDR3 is TGTGCCAGCAGTTCCAGAATTGAGACCCAGTACTTC.

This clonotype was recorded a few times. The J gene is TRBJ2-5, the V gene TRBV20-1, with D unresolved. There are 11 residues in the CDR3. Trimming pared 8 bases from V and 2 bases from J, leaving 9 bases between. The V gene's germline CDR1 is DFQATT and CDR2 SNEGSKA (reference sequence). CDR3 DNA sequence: TGCAGTACTCGGACGCAAGAGACCCAGTACTTC. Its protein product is CSTRTQETQYF.

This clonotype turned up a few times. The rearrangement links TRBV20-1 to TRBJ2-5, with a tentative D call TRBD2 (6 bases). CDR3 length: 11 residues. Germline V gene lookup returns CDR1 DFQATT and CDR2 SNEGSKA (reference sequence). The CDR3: CSGGTGETQYF. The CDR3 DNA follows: TGCAGCGGCGGGACCGGGGAGACCCAGTACTTC.

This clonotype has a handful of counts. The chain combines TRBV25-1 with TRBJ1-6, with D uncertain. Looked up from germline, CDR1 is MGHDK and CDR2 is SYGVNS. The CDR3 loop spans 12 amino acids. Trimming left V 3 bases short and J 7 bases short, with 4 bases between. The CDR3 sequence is CASSDSNSPLHF. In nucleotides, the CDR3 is TGTGCCAGCAGTGACTCGAATTCACCCCTCCACTTT.

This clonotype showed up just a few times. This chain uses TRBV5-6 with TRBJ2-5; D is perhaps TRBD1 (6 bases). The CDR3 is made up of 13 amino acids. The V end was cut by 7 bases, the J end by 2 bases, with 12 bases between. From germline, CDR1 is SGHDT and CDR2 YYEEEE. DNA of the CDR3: TGTGCCAGCGTAGGACAGCTGCAAGAGACCCAGTACTTC. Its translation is CASVGQLQETQYF.

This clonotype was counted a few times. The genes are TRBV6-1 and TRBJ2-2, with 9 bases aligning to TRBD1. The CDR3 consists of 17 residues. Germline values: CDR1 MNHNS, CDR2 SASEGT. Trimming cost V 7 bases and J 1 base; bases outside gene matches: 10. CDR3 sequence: CASKPSGTGWNTGELFF. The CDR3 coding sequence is TGTGCCAGCAAACCCTCTGGGACAGGGTGGAACACCGGGGAGCTGTTTTTT.

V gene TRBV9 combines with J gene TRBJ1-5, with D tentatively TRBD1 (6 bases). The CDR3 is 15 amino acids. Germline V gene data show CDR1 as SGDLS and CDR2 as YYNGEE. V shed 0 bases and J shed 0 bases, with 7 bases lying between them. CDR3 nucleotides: TGTGCCAGCAGCGTAGAGGGACATAGCAATCAGCCCCAGCATTTT. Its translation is CASSVEGHSNQPQHF.

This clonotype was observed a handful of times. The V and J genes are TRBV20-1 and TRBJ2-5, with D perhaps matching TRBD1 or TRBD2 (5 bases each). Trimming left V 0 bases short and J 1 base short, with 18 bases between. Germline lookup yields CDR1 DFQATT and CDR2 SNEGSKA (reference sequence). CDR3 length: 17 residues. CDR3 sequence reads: CSARDVVRDPIQETQYF. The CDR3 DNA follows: TGCAGTGCTAGAGATGTAGTACGGGACCCCATCCAAGAGACCCAGTACTTC.

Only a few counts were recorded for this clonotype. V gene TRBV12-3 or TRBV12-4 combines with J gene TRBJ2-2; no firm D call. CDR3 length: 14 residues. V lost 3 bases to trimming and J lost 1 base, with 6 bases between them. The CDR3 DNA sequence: TGTGCCAGCAGTTTCCCAGGGAACACCGGGGAGCTGTTTTTT. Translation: CASSFPGNTGELFF.

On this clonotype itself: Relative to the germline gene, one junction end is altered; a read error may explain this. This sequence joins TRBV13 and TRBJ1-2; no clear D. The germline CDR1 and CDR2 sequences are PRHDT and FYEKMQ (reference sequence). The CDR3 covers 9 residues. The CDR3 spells CASSLVYTF. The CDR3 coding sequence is TGTGCCAGCAGCTTAGTATACACTTTC.

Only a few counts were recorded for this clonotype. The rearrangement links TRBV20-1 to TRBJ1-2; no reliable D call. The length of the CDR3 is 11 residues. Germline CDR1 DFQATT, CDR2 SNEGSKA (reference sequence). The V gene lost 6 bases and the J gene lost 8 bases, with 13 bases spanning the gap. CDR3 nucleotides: TGCAGTGCCCTAGAAGCCCGCGGCTACACCTTC. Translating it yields CSALEARGYTF.

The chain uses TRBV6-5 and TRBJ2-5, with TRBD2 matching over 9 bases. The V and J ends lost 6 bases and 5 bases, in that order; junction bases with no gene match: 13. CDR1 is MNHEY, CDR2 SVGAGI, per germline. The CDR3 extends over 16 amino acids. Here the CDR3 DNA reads TGTGCCAGCAGCCCCGCGGGAGGGCCCTCGGTGGAGACCCAGTACTTC. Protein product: CASSPAGGPSVETQYF.

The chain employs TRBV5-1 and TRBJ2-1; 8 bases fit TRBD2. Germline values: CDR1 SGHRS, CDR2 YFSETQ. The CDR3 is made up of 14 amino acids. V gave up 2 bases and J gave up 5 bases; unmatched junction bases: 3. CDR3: CASSLSGRDNEQFF. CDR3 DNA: TGCGCCAGCAGCTTAAGCGGGAGAGACAATGAGCAGTTCTTC.

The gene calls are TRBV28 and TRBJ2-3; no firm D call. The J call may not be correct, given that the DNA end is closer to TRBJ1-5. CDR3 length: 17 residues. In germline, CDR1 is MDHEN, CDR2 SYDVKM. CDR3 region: CASSSPRGAGGEDTQHF. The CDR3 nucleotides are TGTGCCAGCAGTTCCCCGCGAGGAGCGGGAGGTGAAGATACGCAGCATTTT.

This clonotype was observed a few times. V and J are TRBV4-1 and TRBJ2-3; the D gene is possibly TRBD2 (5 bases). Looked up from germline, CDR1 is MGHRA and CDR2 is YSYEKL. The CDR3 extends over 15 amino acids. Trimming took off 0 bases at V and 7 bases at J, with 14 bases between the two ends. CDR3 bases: TGCGCCAGCAGCCAAGATCGGGGAGCTATTAATACGCAGTATTTT. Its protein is CASSQDRGAINTQYF.

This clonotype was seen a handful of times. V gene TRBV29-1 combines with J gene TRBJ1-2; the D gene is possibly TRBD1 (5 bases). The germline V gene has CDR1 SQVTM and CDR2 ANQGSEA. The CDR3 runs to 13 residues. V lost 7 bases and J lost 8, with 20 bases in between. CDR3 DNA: TGCAGCGCGGGGACGTCTGCCTCGGGAGGCTACACCTTC. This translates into CSAGTSASGGYTF.